This TCR beta chain was recorded in a study of beta chain features in type 1 diabetes. Findings and caveats of the study: A potential influence of HLA type upon TCRB rearrangement remained unresolved herein.

The germline V gene encodes CDR1 LNHNV and CDR2 YYDKDF (reference sequence). V dropped 4 bases and J dropped 5 bases, with 18 bases sitting between them. The CDR3 length is 16 residues. A remark on this clone: What it binds is not known.

Cell sorting via CD45RO/CCR7/CD25/CD127/CD95/CD27 was performed to obtain CD4+ naive, central memory, regulatory and stem cell-like memory cells. Reverse transcribing all isolated RNA meant expressed TCRB transcripts were sequenced. Some clones are missing from TCRdb's copy, which holds only in-frame ones; the method was immunoSEQ multiplex PCR. This table holds around 430,000 clones, about 29% found once. The sequence came from a man aged 18-30 years in good health. The sequencing sample was made of naive CD4+ T cells from blood. The J gene is TRBJ2-1, the V gene TRBV15; possible D gene TRBD2, 6 bases. The CDR3, as DNA: TGTGCCACCAGCACCGACCCGGGCGGGACGAACAATGAGCAGTTCTTC. This gives the protein CATSTDPGGTNNEQFF.